This is a list of T cell receptor beta chains from one sample in a study of T-cell reconstitution after alpha-beta-depleted transplantation in children. TCRdb processed the PCR reads anew with MiXCR; each CDR3 protein has one entry. The sample holds hundreds of thousands of distinct CDR3 sequences; roughly 8.2% are singletons and the top ten take roughly 6%. Sequenced here: PBMCs, mostly from graft donor cells, sampled 180 days after TCRalphabeta/CD19-depleted stem cell transplant. These receptors came from a male patient under 18 who had a stem cell transplant for acute lymphoblastic leukemia, so the T cells may come from the graft donor. CDR3s include the opening cysteine and the closing phenylalanine or tryptophan. D genes are given only for firm matches. For some rows the clone size is stated as once, few or many, or as a class when expanded; others skip it.

j_call,clone_size,d_call,v_call,cdr3_nt,cdr3_aa
TRBJ1-1,many,NA,TRBV12-5,TGTGCTAGTGGTTTGTCGATTATCACTGAAGCTTTCTTT,CASGLSIITEAFF
TRBJ2-2,many,NA,TRBV29-1,TGCAGCGTTGCCCGGGCCGGGGAGCTGTTTTTT,CSVARAGELFF
TRBJ2-7,many,NA,TRBV9,TGTGCCAGCAGCGTAGCTGGGGACTACGAGCAGTACTTC,CASSVAGDYEQYF
TRBJ1-1,many,NA,TRBV7-9,TGTGCCAGCCGGTCTACAGAGAACACTGAAGCTTTCTTT,CASRSTENTEAFF
TRBJ2-1,many,TRBD1,TRBV27,TGTGCCAGCAGTTTCAGGGACAGACTATACTTC,CASSFRDRLYF
TRBJ2-7,many,NA,TRBV3-1,TGTGCCAGCAGCCAAGATCACGGTAGCGGCATCTACGAGCAGTACTTC,CASSQDHGSGIYEQYF
TRBJ2-7,many,NA,TRBV6-1,TGTGCCAGCAGTGACCCACTCGAGGGGGTTTCCGAGCAGTACTTC,CASSDPLEGVSEQYF
TRBJ1-1,many,NA,TRBV10-1,TGCGCCAGCAGTCCCGGTTGGAGAGGCACTGAAGCTTTCTTT,CASSPGWRGTEAFF
TRBJ2-5,many,NA,TRBV5-1,TGCGCCAGCAGCTTATACCGGGGAGAAGAGACCCAGTACTTC,CASSLYRGEETQYF
TRBJ1-6,many,TRBD1,TRBV28,TGTGCCAGCAGTTTCAGGGGGAGCTCCTATAATTCACCCCTCCACTTT,CASSFRGSSYNSPLHF
TRBJ2-7,few,TRBD2,TRBV2,TGTGCCAGCAGTGCAGCGGGAGCTCCCTACGAGCAGTACTTC,CASSAAGAPYEQYF
TRBJ2-5,NA,NA,TRBV20-1,TGCAGTGCTCCGAAGGTGGGCAGGCAGGAGGAGACCCAGTACTTC,CSAPKVGRQEETQYF
TRBJ1-5,many,NA,TRBV10-3,TGTGCCATCAGTGTGGCAGGGAATCAGCCCCAGCATTTT,CAISVAGNQPQHF
TRBJ2-4,NA,NA,TRBV11-2,TGTGCCAGCAGATGGGGTCGGGCGGGGAATATACTAAACATTCAGTACTTC,CASRWGRAGNILNIQYF
TRBJ2-1,many,TRBD2,TRBV5-1,TGCGCCAGCAGCCATCTGGGGGGAGCGGGAGGGTTTAATGAGCAGTTCTTC,CASSHLGGAGGFNEQFF
TRBJ2-4,many,NA,TRBV11-2,TGTGCCAGCAGCTTAGATAGCGTGGTCCTAGCCAAAAACATTCAGTACTTC,CASSLDSVVLAKNIQYF
TRBJ1-2,many,NA,TRBV19,TGTGCCAGTAGTTTAAGACAGTATGGCTACACCTTC,CASSLRQYGYTF
TRBJ1-3,NA,NA,TRBV24-1,TGTGCCACCAGTGCACCGGGGGGACACACCATATATTTT,CATSAPGGHTIYF
TRBJ2-2,NA,TRBD2,TRBV2,TGTGCCAGCAGTGAGAGCGGGGGGGCCGGCACCGGGGAGCTGTTTTTT,CASSESGGAGTGELFF
TRBJ2-5,many,NA,TRBV7-9,TGTGCCAGCAGCACAAAGCCTCCACAGGGACGGGAGACCCAGTACTTC,CASSTKPPQGRETQYF
TRBJ1-1,many,NA,TRBV5-1,TGCGCCAGCAGCTCGCAGATGCTCCAGGGGAACACTGAAGCTTTCTTT,CASSSQMLQGNTEAFF
TRBJ2-6,many,TRBD1,TRBV7-9,TGTGCCAGCAGCACCGGGACAGGGGGATCTGGGGCCAACGTCCTGACTTTC,CASSTGTGGSGANVLTF
TRBJ2-5,many,NA,TRBV29-1,TGCAGCGCTCGCGGCCACCAAGAGACCCAGTACTTC,CSARGHQETQYF
TRBJ1-1,NA,NA,TRBV28,TGTGCCAGCAGCCTTCCCCCCGGGGCAGGGAACACTGAAGCTTTCTTT,CASSLPPGAGNTEAFF
TRBJ1-6,many,NA,TRBV14,TGTGCCAGCAGCCAAGAGGTCCTGGACAGCGTACCGGGGTCCTATAATTCACCCCTCCACTTT,CASSQEVLDSVPGSYNSPLHF
TRBJ2-6,many,NA,TRBV5-1,TGCGCCAGCAGCTTGGAAGGCTCTGGGGCCAACGTCCTGACTTTC,CASSLEGSGANVLTF
TRBJ2-2,many,NA,TRBV7-3,TGTGCCAGCAGCTTAAGCAGGGACACCGGGGAGCTGTTTTTT,CASSLSRDTGELFF